This TCR beta chain was found in a study of blood T cells in healthy people across ages. Then a second PCR, running roughly 7 to 11 cycles, was carried out with a sample-barcoded 5' primer and a J-beta primer mix. TCRdb independently ran MiXCR on the 5' RACE reads; one entry per CDR3 protein. The data show around 800,000 distinct CDR3 sequences, 20% to 30% seen once. The CDR3 is made up of 15 amino acids. V shed 6 bases and J shed 1 base, with 16 bases lying between them. Germline CDR1 reads SGHVS; CDR2 reads FQNEAQ. The same data also contributed to another study, on T cells of mothers and their children.

The sample taken for sequencing was blood. The sequence derives from a boy aged 10-17 years in good health. The chain combines TRBV7-8 with TRBJ2-7; D gene unclear. This CDR3 is CASSRSAVLSYEQYF. DNA of the CDR3: TGTGCCAGCAGTCGATCAGCAGTTCTGTCCTACGAGCAGTACTTC.